This passage covers 24 T cell receptor beta chains from one sample sequenced in a study of immune heterogeneity within non-small cell lung tumors. Multiplex PCR relied on 32 V and 13 J primers to amplify TCR beta CDR3. Using its own MiXCR run on the multiplex PCR reads, TCRdb lists one record per CDR3 protein. The sample records around 15,000 distinct CDR3 sequences, about 30% being singletons. Each sample used roughly 0.65 ug of genomic DNA from bulk tumor tissue. Each primary tumor yielded several biopsies, collected far apart from one another at surgery. These patients got curative surgery after being newly diagnosed with untreated non-small cell lung cancer. The sample taken for sequencing was lung tumor tissue. These TCRs come from a middle-aged man with non-small cell lung cancer.

V usage is TRBV11-2 and J usage is TRBJ2-5; no definite D call. V lost 9 bases and J lost 3, with 14 bases in between. Germline lookup yields CDR1 SGHAT and CDR2 FQNNGV. This CDR3 contains 13 residues. The CDR3 nucleotides are TGTGCCAGGAGCCCCGGCGTAAAAGAGACCCAGTACTTC. Its protein product is CARSPGVKETQYF. The full variable domain, rest sourced from reference TRBV11-2 and TRBJ2-5, is EAGVAQSPRYKIIEKRQSVAFWCNPISGHATLYWYQQILGQGPKLLIQFQNNGVVDDSQLPKDRFSAERLKGVDSTLKIQPAKLEDSAVYLCARSPGVKETQYFGPGTRLLVL.

In this sample, this clonotype turned up once. The chain joins TRBV27 to TRBJ2-7, with 11 bases matching TRBD2. The CDR3 is made up of 18 amino acids. Per germline, CDR1 MNHEY and CDR2 SMNVEV (reference sequence). Trimming took 7 bases from V and 3 from J; bases not matched to a gene: 17. CDR3 in DNA: TGTGCCAGCATGGGGGTACTAGCGGGAGCCCGCGAAGGCTACGAGCAGTACTTC. This sequence encodes CASMGVLAGAREGYEQYF.

This clonotype was observed a few times. This rearrangement joins TRBV12-5 to TRBJ2-6; unclear D gene. V lost 5 bases to trimming and J lost 0 bases, with 17 bases between them. Germline V gene sequence: CDR1 LGHNT, CDR2 FRNRAP. This CDR3 contains 18 residues. CDR3 amino acids: CASGPPGYLISGANVLTF. The DNA of the CDR3 is TGTGCTAGTGGTCCCCCCGGGTACCTCATCTCTGGGGCCAACGTCCTGACTTTC.

Concerning this clonotype: At one of its ends the junction is not consistent with the germline gene, which may arise from a read error. The chain couples TRBV6-4 to TRBJ1-2; tentative D call: TRBD1 (5 bases). This CDR3 comprises 14 residues. Germline values: CDR1 MRHNA, CDR2 SNTAGT. CDR3 sequence reads: CASSRDGGAGRYTF. The CDR3 DNA follows: TGTGCAAGCAGTCGGGACGGGGGAGCGGGCCGCTACACCTTC.

This clonotype was recorded once. A read error may account for a junction end that differs from germline. The rearrangement links TRBV18 to TRBJ2-7; a possible D gene is TRBD2 (6 bases). The germline V gene encodes CDR1 KGHSH and CDR2 LQKENI. The CDR3 spans 14 residues. DNA for the CDR3: TGTGCCAGCTCGCGCTCCGGGACTTCCTACGAGCATTACTTC. It specifies CASSRSGTSYEHYF.

This clonotype appeared a single time. This may stem from a read error, because a much larger clone lies one nucleotide away. CDR3 sequence (DNA): TGCAGTGCTAGGCAGCGGGAGGGCATCGGGGAGCTGTTTTTT. Protein product: CSARQREGIGELFF. The chain links TRBV20-1 to TRBJ2-2; 10 nucleotides line up with TRBD2. This CDR3 spans 14 amino acids. Germline values: CDR1 DFQATT, CDR2 SNEGSKA (reference sequence). After removal of 3 bases from V and 7 bases from J, the junction contained 5 bases not matched to a gene.

Comments on this clonotype: It may be a read error: a sequence one base away is much more abundant. The chain uses TRBV11-2 and TRBJ2-3; TRBD2 matches 8 bases. With V trimmed by 3 bases and J by 2 bases, 4 bases remained unmatched. Germline CDR1 and CDR2: SGHAT and FQNNGV. This CDR3 is built from 15 residues. The CDR3 bases are TGTGCCAGCAGCTTTGGCGGGAGGCCCACAGATACGCAGTATTTT. Amino acid sequence: CASSFGGRPTDTQYF.

Many counts were recorded for this clonotype. V usage is TRBV7-2 and J usage is TRBJ1-3; no firm D call. The CDR3 is 13 residues long. Germline CDR1 SGHTA, CDR2 FQGNSA. The germline V and J ends were trimmed by 0 bases and 7 bases, with 7 bases remaining between them. The DNA for the CDR3 is TGTGCCAGCAGCTTAGCCCTCATTAACACCATATATTTT. It translates to CASSLALINTIYF. Together with reference TRBV7-2 and TRBJ1-3, the CDR3 gives the full variable domain: GAGVSQSPSNKVTEKGKDVELRCDPISGHTALYWYRQSLGQGLEFLIYFQGNSAPDKSGLPSDRFSAERTGGSVSTLTIQRTQQEDSAVYLCASSLALINTIYFGEGSWLTVV.

This clonotype was seen at least ten times. The V call is TRBV15, the J call TRBJ2-3, with D possibly TRBD2 on 5 matching bases. CDR1 and CDR2 from the germline V gene are LNHNV and YYDKDF (reference sequence). V dropped 9 bases and J dropped 0 bases, with 10 bases sitting between them. The CDR3 covers 13 residues. This CDR3 reads CATGGPSTDTQYF. In DNA form, the CDR3 reads TGTGCCACTGGCGGGCCTAGCACAGATACGCAGTATTTT.

This clonotype is medium-sized in the sample. The CDR3 DNA is TGTGCCAGCGCTCCCTATAATTCACCCCTCCACTTT. It codes for CASAPYNSPLHF. The V and J genes are TRBV27 and TRBJ1-6; D not certain. Germline V CDR1 and CDR2: MNHEY, SMNVEV (reference sequence). V lost 8 bases to trimming and J lost 2 bases, with 4 bases between them. The CDR3 consists of 12 residues.

As to this clonotype: Since a much larger clone is just one base distant, this may be a read error. The chain combines TRBV7-2 with TRBJ2-7; 7 bases agree with TRBD2. There are 13 residues in the CDR3. Germline values: CDR1 SGHTA, CDR2 FQGNSA. In DNA, the CDR3 is TGTGCCTATCGAGCGGGGACTGGGTACGAGAAGTACTTC. It is translated as CAYRAGTGYEKYF.

By share of the sample, this clonotype is medium-sized. The chain is built from TRBV3-1 and TRBJ2-1, with 7 bases that match TRBD2. From germline, CDR1 is LGHDT and CDR2 YNNKEL (reference sequence). This CDR3 is 14 amino acids long. Trimming cost V 4 bases and J 4 bases; bases outside gene matches: 4. CDR3 sequence: CASSRGAGYNEQFF. The DNA of the CDR3 is TGTGCCAGCAGCCGGGGAGCGGGGTACAATGAGCAGTTCTTC.

This clonotype appeared a single time. This could be a read error, since a much larger clone is one nucleotide away. This rearrangement joins TRBV6-1 to TRBJ2-7, with D tentatively TRBD1 or TRBD2 (6 bases each). V lost 6 bases to trimming and J lost 0 bases, with 12 bases between them. The CDR3 has 14 amino acids. The V gene's germline CDR1 is MNHNS and CDR2 SASEGT. CDR3 in DNA: TGTGCCAGCAGCATATCGGGGGCCTCCTACGAGCAGTACTTC. This encodes CASSISGASYEQYF.

There are many counts of this clonotype. V usage is TRBV30 and J usage is TRBJ1-3; D may be TRBD1 (5 bases). This CDR3 region has 13 residues. The V end lost 8 bases, the J end lost 3 bases, and 14 bases lay between the germline ends. Germline V gene data show CDR1 as GTSNPN and CDR2 as SVGIG (reference sequence). The CDR3 region is CAGARDYGNTIYF. The CDR3 nucleotides are TGTGCCGGGGCCAGGGATTATGGAAACACCATATATTTT.

V is TRBV12-3 or TRBV12-4 and J is TRBJ2-5; D is uncertain. Trimming took off 6 bases at V and 2 bases at J, with 10 bases between the two ends. The length of the CDR3 is 13 residues. The CDR3 reads CASSRSPQETQYF. In DNA, the CDR3 is TGTGCCAGCAGCCGGTCCCCACAAGAGACCCAGTACTTC.

This chain joins TRBV20-1 and TRBJ2-5, with 15 bases that match TRBD2. Losses at the gene ends were 0 bases for V and 4 bases for J; bases not matched to a gene: 3. The CDR3 sequence is 16 residues long. The V gene's germline CDR1 is DFQATT and CDR2 SNEGSKA (reference sequence). The CDR3 here is CSARDGTSGRRETQYF. The CDR3 nucleotides are TGCAGTGCTAGAGACGGGACTAGCGGGAGGAGAGAGACCCAGTACTTC.

This clonotype was observed a single time. Given a much more abundant clone one base away, this may be a read error. The chain uses TRBV20-1 and TRBJ2-7; TRBD2 matches 9 bases. Germline V lookup: CDR1 DFQATT, CDR2 SNEGSKA (reference sequence). This CDR3 has 13 residues. Losses at the gene ends were 7 bases for V and 3 bases for J; bases not matched to a gene: 7. As DNA, the CDR3 is TGCAGTGGCCCGGCTAGCGGGATCTACGAGCAGTACTTC. It translates to CSGPASGIYEQYF.

This clonotype was picked up many times. This sequence joins TRBV6-2 or TRBV6-3 and TRBJ2-3; D perhaps matches TRBD2 (5 bases). V was pared by 5 bases and J by 0 bases, with 9 bases between. The CDR3 loop spans 14 amino acids. Germline V lookup: CDR1 MNHEY, CDR2 SVGEGT. CDR3 DNA sequence: TGTGCCAGCAGTCCCCGGGGTAGCACAGATACGCAGTATTTT. It codes for CASSPRGSTDTQYF.

By sample share, this clonotype is large. This rearrangement joins TRBV15 to TRBJ2-7, with no clear D. Germline CDR1 is LNHNV and CDR2 is YYDKDF (reference sequence). The CDR3 has 15 amino acids. Trimming removed 0 bases from V and 3 bases from J, with 12 bases in between. The CDR3 bases are TGTGCCACCAGCAGAGAGGTCGTTTTGGGCTACGAGCAGTACTTC. Its protein is CATSREVVLGYEQYF.

This clonotype was picked up many times. The V and J genes are TRBV20-1 and TRBJ2-7; a possible D gene is TRBD1 (6 bases). The germline V gene has CDR1 DFQATT and CDR2 SNEGSKA (reference sequence). V was pared by 7 bases and J by 4 bases, with 11 bases between. The CDR3 runs 11 residues. The CDR3 reads CSVQGPYEQYF. CDR3 sequence (DNA): TGCAGTGTGCAGGGGCCATACGAGCAGTACTTC.

Concerning this clonotype itself: A much larger clone sits a single nucleotide away, making a read error possible. The conserved final phenylalanine or tryptophan is absent from the CDR3, which likely points to a read error. The chain has TRBV11-2 and TRBJ2-1; D is unresolved. The CDR3 sequence is 14 residues long. V was cut by 3 bases and J by 5 bases, with 11 bases left in between. Germline CDR1 is SGHAT and CDR2 is FQNNGV. This chain's CDR3 is CASSLSQINNEQFL. The CDR3 DNA reads TGTGCCAGCAGCTTGTCACAGATTAACAATGAGCAGTTCTTA.

Within the sample, this clonotype is medium-sized. The V call is TRBV5-1, the J call TRBJ2-7, with D tentatively TRBD1 (6 bases). The CDR3 extends over 16 amino acids. Germline assignment: CDR1 SGHRS and CDR2 YFSETQ. The ends were cut back, 4 bases at V and 0 bases at J, with 17 bases in the middle. The CDR3: CASSIGDNPGSYEQYF. CDR3 sequence (DNA): TGCGCCAGCAGCATAGGGGACAACCCCGGCTCCTACGAGCAGTACTTC.

This clonotype was seen only a few times. CDR3 DNA: TGTGCCAGCAGCCAAACCCTTAACAATGAGCAGTTCTTC. Its protein product is CASSQTLNNEQFF. This chain links TRBV3-1 with TRBJ2-1; D gene uncertain. Trimming shortened V by 2 bases and J by 5 bases, and 7 bases separated the two germline ends. The CDR3 contains 13 residues. Germline assignment: CDR1 LGHDT and CDR2 YNNKEL (reference sequence).

Notes on this clonotype: A read error may explain this, as a much larger clone is one base away. V is TRBV19 and J is TRBJ2-7; 8 bases are shared with TRBD1. From germline, CDR1 is LNHDA and CDR2 SQIVND (reference sequence). The CDR3 loop spans 22 amino acids. This chain's CDR3 is CVSSIVLDRAGSPKGYLYEQYF. CDR3 nucleotides: TGTGTCAGTAGTATAGTCTTGGACAGGGCCGGTAGCCCGAAGGGGTACCTCTACGAGCAGTACTTC.